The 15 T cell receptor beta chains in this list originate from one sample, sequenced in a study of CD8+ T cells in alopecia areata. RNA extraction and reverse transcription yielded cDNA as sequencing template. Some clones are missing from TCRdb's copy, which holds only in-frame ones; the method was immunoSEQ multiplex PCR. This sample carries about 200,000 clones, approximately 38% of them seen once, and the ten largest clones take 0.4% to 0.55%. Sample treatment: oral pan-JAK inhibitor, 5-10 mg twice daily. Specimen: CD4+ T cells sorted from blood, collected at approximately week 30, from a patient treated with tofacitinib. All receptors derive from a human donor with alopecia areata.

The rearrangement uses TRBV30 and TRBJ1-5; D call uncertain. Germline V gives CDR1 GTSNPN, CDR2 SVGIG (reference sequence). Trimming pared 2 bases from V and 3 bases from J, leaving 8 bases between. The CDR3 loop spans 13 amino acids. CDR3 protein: CAWSPGINQPQHF. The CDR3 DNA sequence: TGTGCCTGGAGTCCGGGCATCAATCAGCCCCAGCATTTT.

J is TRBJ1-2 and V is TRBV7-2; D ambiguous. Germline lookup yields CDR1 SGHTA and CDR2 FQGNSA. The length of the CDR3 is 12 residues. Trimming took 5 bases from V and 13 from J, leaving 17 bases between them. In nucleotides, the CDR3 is TGTGCCAGCAGCCCTACGGGAGATATGATCACCTTC. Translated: CASSPTGDMITF.

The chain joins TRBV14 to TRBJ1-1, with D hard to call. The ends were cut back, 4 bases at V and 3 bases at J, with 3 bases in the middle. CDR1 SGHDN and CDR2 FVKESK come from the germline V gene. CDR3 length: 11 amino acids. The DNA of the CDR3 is TGTGCCAGCAGCCGCTACACTGAAGCTTTCTTT. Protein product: CASSRYTEAFF.

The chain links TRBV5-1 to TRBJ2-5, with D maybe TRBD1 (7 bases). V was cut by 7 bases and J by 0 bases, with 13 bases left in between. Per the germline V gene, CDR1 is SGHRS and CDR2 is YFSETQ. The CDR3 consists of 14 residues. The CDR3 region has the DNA TGCGCCAGCTCGCGGGGACAGTACCAAGAGACCCAGTACTTC. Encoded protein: CASSRGQYQETQYF.

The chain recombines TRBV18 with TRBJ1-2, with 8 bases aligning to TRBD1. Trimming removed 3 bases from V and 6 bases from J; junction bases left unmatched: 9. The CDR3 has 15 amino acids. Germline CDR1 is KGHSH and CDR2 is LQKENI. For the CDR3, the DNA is TGTGCCAGCTCACCCCAATTCGGACAGGGCGATGGCTACACCTTC. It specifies CASSPQFGQGDGYTF.

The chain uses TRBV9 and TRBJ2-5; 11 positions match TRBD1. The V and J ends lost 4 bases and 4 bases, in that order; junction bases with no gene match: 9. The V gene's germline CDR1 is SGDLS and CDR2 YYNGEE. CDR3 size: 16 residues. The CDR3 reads CASSQTLGTGGETQYF. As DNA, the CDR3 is TGTGCCAGCAGCCAGACTCTGGGGACAGGGGGAGAGACCCAGTACTTC. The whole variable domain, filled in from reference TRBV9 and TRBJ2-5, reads DSGVTQTPKHLITATGQRVTLRCSPRSGDLSVYWYQQSLDQGLQFLIQYYNGEERAKGNILERFSAQQFPDLHSELNLSSLELGDSALYFCASSQTLGTGGETQYFGPGTRLLVL.

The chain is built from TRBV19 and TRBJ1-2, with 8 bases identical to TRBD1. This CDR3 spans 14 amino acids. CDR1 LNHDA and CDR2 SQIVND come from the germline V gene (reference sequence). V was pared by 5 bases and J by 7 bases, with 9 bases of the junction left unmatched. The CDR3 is CASSPDRGGGGYTF. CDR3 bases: TGTGCCAGTAGTCCCGACAGGGGAGGTGGTGGCTACACCTTC.

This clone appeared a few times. DNA of the CDR3: TGTGCCAGTAGCTCACAGGCTTCATACGAGCAGTACTTC. Its translation is CASSSQASYEQYF. The chain combines TRBV19 with TRBJ2-7, with a weak D call TRBD1 (5 bases). Trimming took 6 bases from V and 4 from J, leaving 13 bases between them. The V gene's germline CDR1 is LNHDA and CDR2 SQIVND (reference sequence). The CDR3 length is 13 residues.

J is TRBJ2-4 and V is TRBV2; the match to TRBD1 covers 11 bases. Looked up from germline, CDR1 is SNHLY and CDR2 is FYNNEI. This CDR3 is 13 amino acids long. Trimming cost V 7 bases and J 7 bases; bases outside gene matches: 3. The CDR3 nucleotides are TGTGCCAGCAAAGGGACAGGGGGGAACATTCAGTACTTC. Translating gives CASKGTGGNIQYF.

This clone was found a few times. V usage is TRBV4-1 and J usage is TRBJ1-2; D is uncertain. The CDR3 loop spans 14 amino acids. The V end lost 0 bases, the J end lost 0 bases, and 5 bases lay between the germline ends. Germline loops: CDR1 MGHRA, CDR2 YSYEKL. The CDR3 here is CASSQEQANYGYTF. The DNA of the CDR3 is TGCGCCAGCAGCCAAGAGCAGGCTAACTATGGCTACACCTTC.

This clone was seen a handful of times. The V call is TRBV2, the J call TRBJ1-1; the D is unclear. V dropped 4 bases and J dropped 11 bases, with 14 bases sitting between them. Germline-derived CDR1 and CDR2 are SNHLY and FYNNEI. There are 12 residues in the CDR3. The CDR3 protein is CASSVALNGAFF. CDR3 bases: TGTGCCAGCAGTGTGGCCCTCAACGGGGCTTTCTTT.

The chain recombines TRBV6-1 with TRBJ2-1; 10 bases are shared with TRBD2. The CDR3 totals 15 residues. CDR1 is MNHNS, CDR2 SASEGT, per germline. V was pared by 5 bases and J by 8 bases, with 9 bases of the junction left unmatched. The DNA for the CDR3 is TGTGCCAGCAGTCCTAGCGGGAGAAAGGGGGATGAGCAGTTCTTC. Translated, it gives CASSPSGRKGDEQFF.

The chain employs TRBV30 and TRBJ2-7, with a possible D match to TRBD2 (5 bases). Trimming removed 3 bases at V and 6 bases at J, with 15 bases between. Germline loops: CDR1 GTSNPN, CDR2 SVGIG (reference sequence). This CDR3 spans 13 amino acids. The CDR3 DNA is TGTGCCTGGAGGGCTGTTAGAGAGGGCGAGCAGTACTTC. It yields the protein CAWRAVREGEQYF.

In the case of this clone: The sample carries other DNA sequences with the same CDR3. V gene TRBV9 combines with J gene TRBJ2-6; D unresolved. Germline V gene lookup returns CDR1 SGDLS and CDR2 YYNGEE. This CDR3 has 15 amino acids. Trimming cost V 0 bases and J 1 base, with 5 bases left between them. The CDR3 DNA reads TGTGCCAGCAGCGTAGTAGGGTCTGGGGCCAACGTCCTGACTTTC. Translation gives CASSVVGSGANVLTF. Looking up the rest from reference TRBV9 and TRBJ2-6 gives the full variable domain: DSGVTQTPKHLITATGQRVTLRCSPRSGDLSVYWYQQSLDQGLQFLIQYYNGEERAKGNILERFSAQQFPDLHSELNLSSLELGDSALYFCASSVVGSGANVLTFGAGSRLTVL.

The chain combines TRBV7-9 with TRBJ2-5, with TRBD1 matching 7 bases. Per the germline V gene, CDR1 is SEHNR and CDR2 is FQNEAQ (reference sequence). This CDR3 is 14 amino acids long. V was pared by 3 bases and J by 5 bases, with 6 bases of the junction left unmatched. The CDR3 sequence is CASSFDRDGETQYF. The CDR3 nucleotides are TGTGCCAGCAGCTTTGACAGGGACGGGGAGACCCAGTACTTC.